These T cell receptor beta chains were read from a single sample in a study of T-cell reconstitution after alpha-beta-depleted transplantation in children. TCRdb used MiXCR to reprocess the PCR reads, holding one entry per CDR3 protein. The data contain 580,000 or so distinct CDR3 sequences, 20% to 25% of them singletons. The sequencing here drew on PBMCs, mostly from graft donor cells, taken 360 days after TCRalphabeta/CD19-depleted stem cell transplant. These receptors were taken from a boy younger than two who had a stem cell transplant for acute myeloid leukemia, so the T cells may come from the graft donor. Both conserved end residues are part of each CDR3. Fields, in order: V gene, J gene, CDR3 protein.

V gene: TRBV20-1
J gene: TRBJ1-1
CDR3 protein: CSARGGPGNTEAFF

V gene: TRBV7-2
J gene: TRBJ2-1
CDR3 protein: CASSPGSAPSSYNEQFF

V gene: TRBV11-2
J gene: TRBJ2-4
CDR3 protein: CASSSNRIAKNIQYF

V gene: TRBV4-3
J gene: TRBJ2-6
CDR3 protein: CASSLLGGAASTGANVLTF

V gene: TRBV29-1
J gene: TRBJ2-1
CDR3 protein: CSVTGVGSSTYNEQFF

V gene: TRBV12-3/TRBV12-4
J gene: TRBJ2-3
CDR3 protein: CASSQADRAFTDTQYF

V gene: TRBV28
J gene: TRBJ2-3
CDR3 protein: CASSTPTDTQYF

V gene: TRBV20-1
J gene: TRBJ2-5
CDR3 protein: CSARVRPQETQYF

V gene: TRBV14
J gene: TRBJ2-3
CDR3 protein: CASSSAGDSDTQYF

V gene: TRBV5-1
J gene: TRBJ2-7
CDR3 protein: CASSLARTSRSYEQYF

V gene: TRBV24-1
J gene: TRBJ2-1
CDR3 protein: CATSDPGVEGEQFF

V gene: TRBV6-5
J gene: TRBJ1-1
CDR3 protein: CASSYQGWHLNTEAFF

V gene: TRBV29-1
J gene: TRBJ2-1
CDR3 protein: CSVEGVGEQFF

V gene: TRBV7-2
J gene: TRBJ2-5
CDR3 protein: CASSGGVWQETQYF

V gene: TRBV20-1
J gene: TRBJ2-3
CDR3 protein: CSARPPGQSITDTQYF

V gene: TRBV29-1
J gene: TRBJ1-1
CDR3 protein: CSVGRRGRNTEAFF

V gene: TRBV19
J gene: TRBJ2-1
CDR3 protein: CASSPRQGFNEQFF

V gene: TRBV12-3/TRBV12-4
J gene: TRBJ2-7
CDR3 protein: CASSPPGEGVEQYF

V gene: TRBV12-3/TRBV12-4
J gene: TRBJ1-6
CDR3 protein: CASSTGTGWLLSPLHF

V gene: TRBV7-9
J gene: TRBJ2-5
CDR3 protein: CASHGTVQETQYF

V gene: TRBV15
J gene: TRBJ2-3
CDR3 protein: CATSTGGEKGPTDTQYF

V gene: TRBV3-1
J gene: TRBJ1-5
CDR3 protein: CASSQGQVYNQPQHF

V gene: TRBV20-1
J gene: TRBJ2-1
CDR3 protein: CSARGASYNEQFF

V gene: TRBV20-1
J gene: TRBJ2-7
CDR3 protein: CSVTQNRLSYEQYF

V gene: TRBV7-8
J gene: TRBJ2-5
CDR3 protein: CASSRVATPQETQYF

V gene: TRBV18
J gene: TRBJ1-6
CDR3 protein: CASSPRPIDRVKSSPLHF